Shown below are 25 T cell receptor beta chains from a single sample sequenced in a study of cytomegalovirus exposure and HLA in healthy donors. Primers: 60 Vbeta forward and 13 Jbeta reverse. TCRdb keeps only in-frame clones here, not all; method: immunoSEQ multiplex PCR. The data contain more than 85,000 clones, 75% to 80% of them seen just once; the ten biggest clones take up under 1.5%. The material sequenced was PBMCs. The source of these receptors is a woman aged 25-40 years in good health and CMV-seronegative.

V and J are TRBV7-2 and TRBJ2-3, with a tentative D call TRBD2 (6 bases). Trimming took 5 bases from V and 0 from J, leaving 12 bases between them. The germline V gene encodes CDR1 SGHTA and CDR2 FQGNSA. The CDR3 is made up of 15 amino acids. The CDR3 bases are TGTGCCAGCAGCGTTAGCGGTCCTAGCACAGATACGCAGTATTTT. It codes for CASSVSGPSTDTQYF.

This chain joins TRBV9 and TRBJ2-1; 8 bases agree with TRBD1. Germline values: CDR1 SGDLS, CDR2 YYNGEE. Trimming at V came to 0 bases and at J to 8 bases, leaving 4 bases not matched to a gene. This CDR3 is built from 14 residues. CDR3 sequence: CASSVDGTGYEQFF. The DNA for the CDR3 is TGTGCCAGCAGCGTAGACGGGACAGGCTATGAGCAGTTCTTC.

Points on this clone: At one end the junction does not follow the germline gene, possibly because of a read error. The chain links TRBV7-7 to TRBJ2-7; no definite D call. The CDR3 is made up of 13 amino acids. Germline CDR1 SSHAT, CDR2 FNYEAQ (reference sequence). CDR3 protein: CASSQNSRGEQYF. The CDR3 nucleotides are TGTGCTAGCAGTCAAAATAGTCGCGGCGAGCAGTACTTC.

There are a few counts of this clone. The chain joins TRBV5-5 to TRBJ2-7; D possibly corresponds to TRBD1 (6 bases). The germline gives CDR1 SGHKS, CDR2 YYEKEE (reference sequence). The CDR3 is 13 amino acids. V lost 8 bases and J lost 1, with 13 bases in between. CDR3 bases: TGTGCCAGTAAGACAGGTACATCCTACGAGCAGTACTTC. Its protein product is CASKTGTSYEQYF.

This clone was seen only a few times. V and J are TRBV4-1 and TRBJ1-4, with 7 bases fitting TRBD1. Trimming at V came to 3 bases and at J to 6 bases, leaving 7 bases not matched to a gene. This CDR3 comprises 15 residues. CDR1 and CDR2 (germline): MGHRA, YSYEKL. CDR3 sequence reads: CASSQNDRADEKLFF. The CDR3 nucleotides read TGCGCCAGCAGCCAGAACGACAGGGCGGATGAAAAACTGTTTTTT.

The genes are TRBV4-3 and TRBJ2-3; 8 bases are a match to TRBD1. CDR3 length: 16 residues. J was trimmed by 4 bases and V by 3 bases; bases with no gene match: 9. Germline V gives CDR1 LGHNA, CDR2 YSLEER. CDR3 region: CASSHNQGASADTQYF. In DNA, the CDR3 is TGCGCCAGCAGCCACAACCAGGGGGCCTCGGCAGATACGCAGTATTTT.

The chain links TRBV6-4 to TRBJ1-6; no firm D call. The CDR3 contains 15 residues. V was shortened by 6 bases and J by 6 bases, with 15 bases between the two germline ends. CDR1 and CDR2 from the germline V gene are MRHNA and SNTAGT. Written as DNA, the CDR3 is TGTGCCAGCAGCGCCTCTGGGGAGCCTAATTCACCCCTCCACTTT. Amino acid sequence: CASSASGEPNSPLHF.

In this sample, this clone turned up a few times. CDR3 sequence: CASSLLGLEGYGYTF. For the CDR3, the DNA is TGTGCCAGCAGTTTGCTGGGCCTAGAGGGCTATGGCTACACCTTC. V and J are TRBV28 and TRBJ1-2, with D unclear. V was pared by 3 bases and J by 4 bases, with 15 bases between. Per germline, CDR1 MDHEN and CDR2 SYDVKM. The CDR3 loop spans 15 amino acids.

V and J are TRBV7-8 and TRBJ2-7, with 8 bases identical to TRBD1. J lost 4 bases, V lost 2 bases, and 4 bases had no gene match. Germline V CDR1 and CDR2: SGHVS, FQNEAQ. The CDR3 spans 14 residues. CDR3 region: CASSLRTGLYEQYF. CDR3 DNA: TGTGCCAGCAGCTTAAGGACAGGGTTATACGAGCAGTACTTC.

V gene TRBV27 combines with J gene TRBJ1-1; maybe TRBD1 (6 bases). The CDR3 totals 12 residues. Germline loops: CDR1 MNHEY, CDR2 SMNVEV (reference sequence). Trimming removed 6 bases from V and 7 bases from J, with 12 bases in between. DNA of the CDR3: TGTGCCAGCAGGCATTGGACAGATGAAGCTTTCTTT. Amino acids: CASRHWTDEAFF.

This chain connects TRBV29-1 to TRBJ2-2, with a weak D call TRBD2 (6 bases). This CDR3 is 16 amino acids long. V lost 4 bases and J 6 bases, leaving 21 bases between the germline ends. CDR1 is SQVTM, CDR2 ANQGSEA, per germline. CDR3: CSVGNSLTSFPGELFF. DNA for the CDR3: TGCAGCGTTGGGAATTCCCTGACTAGTTTTCCCGGGGAGCTGTTTTTT.

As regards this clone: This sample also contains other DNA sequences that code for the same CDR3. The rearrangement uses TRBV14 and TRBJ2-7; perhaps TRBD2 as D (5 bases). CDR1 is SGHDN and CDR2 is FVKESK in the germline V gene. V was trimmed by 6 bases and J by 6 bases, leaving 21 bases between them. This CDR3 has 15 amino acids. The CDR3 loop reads CASSLGVGSLGEQYF. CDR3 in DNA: TGTGCCAGCAGTCTTGGGGTGGGGAGTCTGGGCGAGCAGTACTTC.

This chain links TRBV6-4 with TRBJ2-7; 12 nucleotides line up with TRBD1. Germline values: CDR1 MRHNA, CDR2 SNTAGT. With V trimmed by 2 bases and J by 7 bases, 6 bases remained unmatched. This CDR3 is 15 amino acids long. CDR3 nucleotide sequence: TGTGCCAGCAGTGACACGGGACAGGGGGCGAGTGAGCAGTACTTC. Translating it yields CASSDTGQGASEQYF.

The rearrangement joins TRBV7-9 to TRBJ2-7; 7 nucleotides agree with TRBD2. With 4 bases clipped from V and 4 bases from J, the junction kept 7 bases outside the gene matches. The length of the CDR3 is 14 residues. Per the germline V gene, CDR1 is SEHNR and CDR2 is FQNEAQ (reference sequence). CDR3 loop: CASSSPGTTYEQYF. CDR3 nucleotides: TGTGCCAGCAGCTCACCCGGGACTACTTACGAGCAGTACTTC. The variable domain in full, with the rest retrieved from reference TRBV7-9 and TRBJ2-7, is DTGVSQNPRHKITKRGQNVTFRCDPISEHNRLYWYRQTLGQGPEFLTYFQNEAQLEKSRLLSDRFSAERPKGSFSTLEIQRTEQGDSAMYLCASSSPGTTYEQYFGPGTRLTVT.

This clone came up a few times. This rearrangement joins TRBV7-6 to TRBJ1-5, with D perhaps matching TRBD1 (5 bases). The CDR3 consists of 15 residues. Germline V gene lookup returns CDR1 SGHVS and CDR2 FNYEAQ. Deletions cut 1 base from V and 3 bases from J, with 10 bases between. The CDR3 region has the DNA TGTGCCAGCAGCTTAGGGCAGGGCGCCAATCAGCCCCAGCATTTT. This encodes CASSLGQGANQPQHF.

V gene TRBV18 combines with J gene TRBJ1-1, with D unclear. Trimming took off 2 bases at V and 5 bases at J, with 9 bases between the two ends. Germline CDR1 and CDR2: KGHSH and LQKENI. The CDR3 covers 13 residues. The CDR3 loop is CASSPMAETEAFF. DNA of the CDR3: TGTGCCAGCTCACCAATGGCCGAAACTGAAGCTTTCTTT.

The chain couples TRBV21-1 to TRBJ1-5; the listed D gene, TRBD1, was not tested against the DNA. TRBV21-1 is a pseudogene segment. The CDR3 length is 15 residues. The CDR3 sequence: CARYRAFDSNQPQHF. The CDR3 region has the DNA TGTGCCCGGTACAGGGCATTCGATAGCAATCAGCCCCAGCATTTT.

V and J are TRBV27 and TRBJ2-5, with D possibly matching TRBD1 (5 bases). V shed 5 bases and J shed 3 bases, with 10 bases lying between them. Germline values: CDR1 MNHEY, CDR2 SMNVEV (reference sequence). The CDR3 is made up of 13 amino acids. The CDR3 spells CASSVEGEETQYF. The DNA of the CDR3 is TGTGCCAGCAGTGTTGAAGGGGAAGAGACCCAGTACTTC.

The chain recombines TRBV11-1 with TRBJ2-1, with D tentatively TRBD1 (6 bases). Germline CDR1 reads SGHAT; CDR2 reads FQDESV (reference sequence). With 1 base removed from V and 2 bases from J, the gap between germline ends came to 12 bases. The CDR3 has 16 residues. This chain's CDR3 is CASSLGAAGAYNEQFF. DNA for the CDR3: TGTGCCAGCAGCTTAGGTGCGGCAGGGGCCTACAATGAGCAGTTCTTC. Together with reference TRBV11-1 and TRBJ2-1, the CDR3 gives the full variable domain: EAEVAQSPRYKITEKSQAVAFWCDPISGHATLYWYRQILGQGPELLVQFQDESVVDDSQLPKDRFSAERLKGVDSTLKIQPAELGDSAMYLCASSLGAAGAYNEQFFGPGTRLTVL.

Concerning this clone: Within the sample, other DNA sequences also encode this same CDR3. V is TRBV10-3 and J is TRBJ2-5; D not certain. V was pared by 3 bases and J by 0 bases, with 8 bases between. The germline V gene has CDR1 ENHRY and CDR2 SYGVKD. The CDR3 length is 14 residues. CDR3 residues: CAISEWADQETQYF. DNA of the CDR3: TGTGCCATCAGTGAATGGGCCGACCAAGAGACCCAGTACTTC.

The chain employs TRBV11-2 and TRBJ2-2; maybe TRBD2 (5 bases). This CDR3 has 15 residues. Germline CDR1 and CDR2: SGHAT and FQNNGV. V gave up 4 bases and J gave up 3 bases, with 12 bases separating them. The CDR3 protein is CASSSLGADTGELFF. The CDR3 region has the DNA TGTGCCAGCAGCTCTCTGGGAGCGGACACCGGGGAGCTGTTTTTT.

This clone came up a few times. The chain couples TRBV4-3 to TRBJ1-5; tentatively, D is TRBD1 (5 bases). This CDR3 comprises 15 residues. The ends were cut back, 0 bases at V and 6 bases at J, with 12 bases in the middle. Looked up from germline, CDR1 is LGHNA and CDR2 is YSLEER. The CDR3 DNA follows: TGCGCCAGCAGCCAAGATCGGGGGGTGGGTCAGCCCCAGCATTTT. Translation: CASSQDRGVGQPQHF.

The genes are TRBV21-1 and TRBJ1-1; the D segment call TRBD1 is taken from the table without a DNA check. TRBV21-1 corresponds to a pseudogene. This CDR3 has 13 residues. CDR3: CASQGPRGTEAFF. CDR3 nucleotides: TGTGCCAGCCAGGGTCCTAGGGGCACTGAAGCTTTCTTT.

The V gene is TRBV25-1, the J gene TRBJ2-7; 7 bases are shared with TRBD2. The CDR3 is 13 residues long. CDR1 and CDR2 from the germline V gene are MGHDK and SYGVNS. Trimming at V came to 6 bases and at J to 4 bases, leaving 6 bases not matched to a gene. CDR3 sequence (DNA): TGTGCCAGCAGCTCCGGGGGGACTTACGAGCAGTACTTC. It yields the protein CASSSGGTYEQYF.

The CDR3 nucleotides read TGCGCCAGCAGCTTGTGGCCTAGCGGGACGGTCACCGGGGAGCTGTTTTTT. It yields the protein CASSLWPSGTVTGELFF. The chain employs TRBV5-1 and TRBJ2-2; 9 bases line up with TRBD2. Unmatched junction bases numbered 8, after V lost 1 base and J lost 4 bases. CDR3 length equals 17 residues. From germline, CDR1 is SGHRS and CDR2 YFSETQ.